These 2 T cell receptor beta chains were sequenced from one sample in a study of early T cells in non-severe SARS-CoV-2 infection. From the 5' RACE reads, TCRdb called clonotypes with MiXCR, one entry per CDR3 protein. The table includes over 55,000 distinct CDR3 sequences, almost 9.5% detected once. Sequencing input: whole blood. The source is an adult who was a healthcare worker with PCR-confirmed SARS-CoV-2 infection or an uninfected control (not recorded which).

This clonotype showed up just a few times. The V and J genes are TRBV20-1 and TRBJ2-1; D gene ambiguous. The V end was cut by 5 bases, the J end by 5 bases, with 13 bases between. The germline CDR1 and CDR2 sequences are DFQATT and SNEGSKA (reference sequence). CDR3 length: 13 amino acids. Here the CDR3 DNA reads TGCAGTGCTCAAATCCCTCTGAACAATGAGCAGTTCTTC. It specifies CSAQIPLNNEQFF.

This clonotype was observed many times. The chain is built from TRBV7-2 and TRBJ2-1, with TRBD2 matching over 10 bases. The J segment lost 1 base and the V segment lost 5 bases, leaving 5 bases of the junction unmatched. The CDR3 loop spans 16 amino acids. CDR1 is SGHTA, CDR2 FQGNSA, per germline. For the CDR3, the DNA is TGTGCCAGCAGCCCGGAGCGGGGGGGTTCCTACAATGAGCAGTTCTTC. Translating it yields CASSPERGGSYNEQFF.